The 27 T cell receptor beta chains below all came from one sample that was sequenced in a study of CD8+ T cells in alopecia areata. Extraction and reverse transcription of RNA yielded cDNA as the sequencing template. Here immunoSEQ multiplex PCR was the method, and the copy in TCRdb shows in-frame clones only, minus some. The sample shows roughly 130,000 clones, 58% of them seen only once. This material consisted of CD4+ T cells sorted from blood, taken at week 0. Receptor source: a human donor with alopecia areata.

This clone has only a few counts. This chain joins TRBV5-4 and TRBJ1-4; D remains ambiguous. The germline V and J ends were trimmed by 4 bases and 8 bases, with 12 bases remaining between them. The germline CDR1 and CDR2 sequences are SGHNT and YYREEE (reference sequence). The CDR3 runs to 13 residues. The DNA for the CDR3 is TGTGCCAGCAGCGAGACATCGACGGAAAAACTGTTTTTT. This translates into CASSETSTEKLFF. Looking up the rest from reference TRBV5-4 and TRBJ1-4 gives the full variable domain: ETGVTQSPTHLIKTRGQQVTLRCSSQSGHNTVSWYQQALGQGPQFIFQYYREEENGRGNFPPRFSGLQFPNYSSELNVNALELDDSALYLCASSETSTEKLFFGSGTQLSVL.

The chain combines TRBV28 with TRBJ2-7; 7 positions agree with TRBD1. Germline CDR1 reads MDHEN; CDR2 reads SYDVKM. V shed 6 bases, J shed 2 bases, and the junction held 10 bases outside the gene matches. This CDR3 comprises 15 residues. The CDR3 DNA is TGTGCCAGCAGCCTCCCGATGGGACAGACCTACGAGCAGTACTTC. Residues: CASSLPMGQTYEQYF. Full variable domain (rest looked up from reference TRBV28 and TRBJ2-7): DVKVTQSSRYLVKRTGEKVFLECVQDMDHENMFWYRQDPGLGLRLIYFSYDVKMKEKGDIPEGYSVSREKKERFSLILESASTNQTSMYLCASSLPMGQTYEQYFGPGTRLTVT.

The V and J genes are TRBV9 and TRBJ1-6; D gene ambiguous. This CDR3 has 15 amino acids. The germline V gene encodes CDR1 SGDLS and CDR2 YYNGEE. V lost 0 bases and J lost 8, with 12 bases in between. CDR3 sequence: CASSVGREGDSPLHF. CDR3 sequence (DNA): TGTGCCAGCAGCGTAGGGAGGGAAGGAGATTCACCCCTCCACTTT.

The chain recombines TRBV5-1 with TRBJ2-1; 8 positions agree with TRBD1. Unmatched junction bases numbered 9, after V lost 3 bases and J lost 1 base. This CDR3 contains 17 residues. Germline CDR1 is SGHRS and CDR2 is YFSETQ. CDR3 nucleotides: TGCGCCAGCAGCTCCGGACAGGGATCGCCTTCCTACAATGAGCAGTTCTTC. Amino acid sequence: CASSSGQGSPSYNEQFF.

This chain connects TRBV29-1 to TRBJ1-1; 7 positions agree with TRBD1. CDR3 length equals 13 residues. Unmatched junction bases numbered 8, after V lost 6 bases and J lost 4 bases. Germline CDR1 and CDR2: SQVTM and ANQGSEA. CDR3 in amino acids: CSVHRGGVTEAFF. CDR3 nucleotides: TGCAGCGTCCACAGGGGAGGGGTCACTGAAGCTTTCTTT. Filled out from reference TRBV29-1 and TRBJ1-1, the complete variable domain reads SAVISQKPSRDICQRGTSLTIQCQVDSQVTMMFWYRQQPGQSLTLIATANQGSEATYESGFVIDKFPISRPNLTFSTLTVSNMSPEDSSIYLCSVHRGGVTEAFFGQGTRLTVV.

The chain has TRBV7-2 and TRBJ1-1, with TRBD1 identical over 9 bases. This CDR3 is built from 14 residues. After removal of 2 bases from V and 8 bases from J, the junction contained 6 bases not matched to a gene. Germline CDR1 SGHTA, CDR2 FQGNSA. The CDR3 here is CASSLNRGRQEAFF. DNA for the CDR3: TGTGCCAGCAGCTTAAACAGGGGGCGTCAAGAAGCTTTCTTT.

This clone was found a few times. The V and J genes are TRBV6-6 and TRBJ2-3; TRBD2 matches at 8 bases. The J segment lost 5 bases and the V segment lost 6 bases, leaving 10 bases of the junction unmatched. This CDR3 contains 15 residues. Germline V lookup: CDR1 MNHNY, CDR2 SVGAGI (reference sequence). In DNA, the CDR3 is TGTGCCAGCAGAGATAGCGGGACCGCCGGAGATACGCAGTATTTT. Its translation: CASRDSGTAGDTQYF.

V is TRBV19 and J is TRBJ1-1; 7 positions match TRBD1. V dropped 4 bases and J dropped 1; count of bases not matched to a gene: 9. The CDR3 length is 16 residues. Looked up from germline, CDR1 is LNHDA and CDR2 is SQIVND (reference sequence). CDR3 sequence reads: CASSKGTRQGNTEAFF. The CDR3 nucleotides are TGTGCCAGTAGTAAGGGGACACGACAGGGGAACACTGAAGCTTTCTTT.

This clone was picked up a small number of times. The CDR3 DNA is TGCGCCAGCAGCTTACAGGGGCACGGAAACACCATATATTTT. It translates to CASSLQGHGNTIYF. V usage is TRBV5-1 and J usage is TRBJ1-3, with 7 bases matching TRBD1. CDR3 length: 14 residues. After removal of 2 bases from V and 4 bases from J, the junction contained 3 bases not matched to a gene. Germline V lookup: CDR1 SGHRS, CDR2 YFSETQ.

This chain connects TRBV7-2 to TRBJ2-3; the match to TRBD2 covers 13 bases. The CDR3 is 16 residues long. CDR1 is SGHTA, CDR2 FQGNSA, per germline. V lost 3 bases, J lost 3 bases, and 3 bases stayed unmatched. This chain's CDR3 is CASSLGLAGRTDTQYF. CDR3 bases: TGTGCCAGCAGCTTGGGACTAGCGGGGCGGACAGATACGCAGTATTTT. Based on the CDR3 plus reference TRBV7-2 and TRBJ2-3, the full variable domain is GAGVSQSPSNKVTEKGKDVELRCDPISGHTALYWYRQSLGQGLEFLIYFQGNSAPDKSGLPSDRFSAERTGGSVSTLTIQRTQQEDSAVYLCASSLGLAGRTDTQYFGPGTRLTVL.

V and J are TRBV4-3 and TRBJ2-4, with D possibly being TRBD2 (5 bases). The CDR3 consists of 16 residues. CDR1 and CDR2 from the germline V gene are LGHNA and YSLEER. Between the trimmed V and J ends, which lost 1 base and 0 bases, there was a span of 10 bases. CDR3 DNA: TGCGCCAGCAGCCAAGCCCTTGGACTAGCCAAAAACATTCAGTACTTC. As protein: CASSQALGLAKNIQYF.

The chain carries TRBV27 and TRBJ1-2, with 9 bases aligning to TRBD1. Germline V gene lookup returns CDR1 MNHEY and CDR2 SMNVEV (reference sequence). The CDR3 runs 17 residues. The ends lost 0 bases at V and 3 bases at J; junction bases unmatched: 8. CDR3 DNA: TGTGCCAGCAGTTTATCCCACTCGACAGGGGGTGACTATGGCTACACCTTC. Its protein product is CASSLSHSTGGDYGYTF.

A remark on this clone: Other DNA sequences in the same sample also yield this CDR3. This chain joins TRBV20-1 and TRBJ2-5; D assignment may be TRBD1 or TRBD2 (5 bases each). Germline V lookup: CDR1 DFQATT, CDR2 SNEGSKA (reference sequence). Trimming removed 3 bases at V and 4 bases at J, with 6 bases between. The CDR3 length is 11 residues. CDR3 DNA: TGCAGTGCTAGGGGGGTAGAGACCCAGTACTTC. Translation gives CSARGVETQYF.

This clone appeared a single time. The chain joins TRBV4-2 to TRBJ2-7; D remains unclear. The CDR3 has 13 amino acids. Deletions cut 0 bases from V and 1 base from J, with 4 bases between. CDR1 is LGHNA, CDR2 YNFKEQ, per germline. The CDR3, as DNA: TGTGCCAGCAGCCAAGATTTATCCTACGAGCAGTACTTC. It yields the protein CASSQDLSYEQYF.

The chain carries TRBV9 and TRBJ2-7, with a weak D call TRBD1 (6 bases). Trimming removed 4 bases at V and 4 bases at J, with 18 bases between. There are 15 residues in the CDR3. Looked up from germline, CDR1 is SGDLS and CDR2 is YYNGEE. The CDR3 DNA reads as TGTGCCAGCAGCCTGGGACAAAATCCGGGGTACGAGCAGTACTTC. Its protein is CASSLGQNPGYEQYF. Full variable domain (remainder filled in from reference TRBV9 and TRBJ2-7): DSGVTQTPKHLITATGQRVTLRCSPRSGDLSVYWYQQSLDQGLQFLIQYYNGEERAKGNILERFSAQQFPDLHSELNLSSLELGDSALYFCASSLGQNPGYEQYFGPGTRLTVT.

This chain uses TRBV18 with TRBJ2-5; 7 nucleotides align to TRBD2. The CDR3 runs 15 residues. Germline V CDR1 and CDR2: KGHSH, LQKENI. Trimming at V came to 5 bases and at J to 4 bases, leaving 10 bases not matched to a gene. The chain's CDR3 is CASSNPTSVGETQYF. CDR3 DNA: TGTGCCAGCTCAAATCCTACTAGCGTCGGAGAGACCCAGTACTTC.

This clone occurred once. CDR3 sequence reads: CASGGTGSTDTQYF. For the CDR3, the DNA is TGTGCCAGCGGAGGGACCGGTAGCACAGATACGCAGTATTTT. This chain connects TRBV2 to TRBJ2-3; weak D call: TRBD2 (6 bases). V was shortened by 8 bases and J by 0 bases, with 12 bases between the two germline ends. Germline V gives CDR1 SNHLY, CDR2 FYNNEI. The CDR3 has 14 residues.

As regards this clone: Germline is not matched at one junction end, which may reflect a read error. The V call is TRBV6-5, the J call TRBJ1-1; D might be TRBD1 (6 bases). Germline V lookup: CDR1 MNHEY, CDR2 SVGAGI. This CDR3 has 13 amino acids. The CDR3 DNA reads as TGTGCCAGCAGTTTGGGGTACAGGGCGGTGCCTTCCTTT. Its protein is CASSLGYRAVPSF.

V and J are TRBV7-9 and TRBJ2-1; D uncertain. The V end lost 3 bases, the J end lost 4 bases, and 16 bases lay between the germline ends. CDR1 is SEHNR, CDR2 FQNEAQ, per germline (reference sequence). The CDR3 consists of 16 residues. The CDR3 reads CASSFHRVGVYNEQFF. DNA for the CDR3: TGTGCCAGCAGCTTTCATCGGGTTGGAGTATACAATGAGCAGTTCTTC.

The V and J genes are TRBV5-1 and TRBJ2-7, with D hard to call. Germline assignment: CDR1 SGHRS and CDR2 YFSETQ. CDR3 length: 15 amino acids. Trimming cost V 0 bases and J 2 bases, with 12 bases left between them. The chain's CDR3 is CASSLDSQQTYEQYF. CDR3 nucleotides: TGCGCCAGCAGCTTGGACTCCCAGCAAACCTACGAGCAGTACTTC.

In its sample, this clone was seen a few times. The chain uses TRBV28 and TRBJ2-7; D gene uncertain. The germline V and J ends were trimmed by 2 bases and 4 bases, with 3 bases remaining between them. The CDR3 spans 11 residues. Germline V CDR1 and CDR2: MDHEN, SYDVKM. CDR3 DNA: TGTGCCAGCAGTTTAAAGTACGAGCAGTACTTC. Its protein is CASSLKYEQYF.

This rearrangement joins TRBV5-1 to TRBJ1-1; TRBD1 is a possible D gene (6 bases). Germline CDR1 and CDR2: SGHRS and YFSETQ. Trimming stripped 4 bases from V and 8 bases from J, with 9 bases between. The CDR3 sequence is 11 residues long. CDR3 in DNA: TGCGCCAGCAGCGCGGACAGCGAAGCTTTCTTT. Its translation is CASSADSEAFF.

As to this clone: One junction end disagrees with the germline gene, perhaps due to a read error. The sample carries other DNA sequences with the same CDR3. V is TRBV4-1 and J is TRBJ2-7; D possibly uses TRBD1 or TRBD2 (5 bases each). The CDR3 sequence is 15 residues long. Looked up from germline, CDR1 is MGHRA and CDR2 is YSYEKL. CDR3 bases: TGTGCCAGCAGCCAAGGTTATCTAGGGACGCGCGAGCAGTACTTC. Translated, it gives CASSQGYLGTREQYF.

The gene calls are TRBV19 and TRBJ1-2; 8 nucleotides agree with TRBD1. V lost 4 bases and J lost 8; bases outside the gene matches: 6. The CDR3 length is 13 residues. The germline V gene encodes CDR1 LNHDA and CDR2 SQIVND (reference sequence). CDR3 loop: CASSTPGGQGYTF. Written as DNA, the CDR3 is TGTGCCAGTAGTACCCCAGGGGGCCAAGGCTACACCTTC. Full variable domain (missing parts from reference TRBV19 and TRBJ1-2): DGGITQSPKYLFRKEGQNVTLSCEQNLNHDAMYWYRQDPGQGLRLIYYSQIVNDFQKGDIAEGYSVSREKKESFPLTVTSAQKNPTAFYLCASSTPGGQGYTFGSGTRLTVV.

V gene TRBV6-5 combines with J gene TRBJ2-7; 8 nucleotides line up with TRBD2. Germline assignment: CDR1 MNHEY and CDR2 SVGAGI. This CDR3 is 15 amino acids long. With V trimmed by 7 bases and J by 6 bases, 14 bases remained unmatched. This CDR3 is CASIAPGGPMGEQYF. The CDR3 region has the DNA TGTGCCAGCATCGCACCGGGGGGGCCGATGGGCGAGCAGTACTTC.

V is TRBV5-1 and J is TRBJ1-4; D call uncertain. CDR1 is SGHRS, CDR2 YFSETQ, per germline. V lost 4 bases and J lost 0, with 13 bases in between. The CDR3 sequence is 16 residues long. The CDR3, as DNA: TGCGCCAGCAGCCCCTCCGGGAGATCAACTAATGAAAAACTGTTTTTT. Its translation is CASSPSGRSTNEKLFF.

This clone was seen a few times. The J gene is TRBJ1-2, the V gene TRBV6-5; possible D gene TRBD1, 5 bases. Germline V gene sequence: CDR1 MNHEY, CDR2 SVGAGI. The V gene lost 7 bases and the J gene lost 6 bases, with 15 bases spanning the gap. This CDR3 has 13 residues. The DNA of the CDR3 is TGTGCCAGCAAAAGGGGAGAAAGGGATGGCTACACCTTC. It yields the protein CASKRGERDGYTF.